This T cell receptor (beta chain) was sequenced during a study of CD8+ T cells in alopecia areata. Whole-study findings and limits: A great number of expanded lesional clones endured in scalp and blood during tofacitinib.

There are 15 residues in the CDR3. The J segment lost 4 bases and the V segment lost 1 base, leaving 4 bases of the junction unmatched. Germline CDR1 LGHNA, CDR2 YSLEER. About this clone itself: As yet, its antigen is unknown.

The treatment denotes: oral pan-JAK inhibitor, 5-10 mg twice daily. cDNA reverse transcribed from extracted RNA served as the sequencing template. Sequencing used immunoSEQ multiplex PCR; TCRdb keeps in-frame clones, though not all of them. The table has about 180,000 clones, roughly 53% seen once. V and J are TRBV4-3 and TRBJ1-1; 9 bases map to TRBD1. This receptor was identified in a human donor with alopecia areata. Specimen: CD8+ T cells sorted from blood, collected at week 24, from a patient treated with tofacitinib. The CDR3 nucleotides are TGCGCCAGCAGCCAAGGACAGGGGGATGCCACTGAAGCTTTCTTT. Amino acid sequence: CASSQGQGDATEAFF.